Listed below are T cell receptor beta chains from one sample, sequenced in a study of patients and donors after allogeneic stem cell transplantation. TCRdb passed the RT-PCR reads through MiXCR, listing each CDR3 protein once. The table has about 150,000 distinct CDR3 sequences, about a third seen once. Source material: blood, either unsorted or a sorted T cell fraction (not recorded which). The receptors originated from a human donor who was either an allogeneic HSCT recipient or a stem cell or donor lymphocyte infusion donor (not recorded which). It is not recorded whose cells these are; they may come from a transplant donor. The CDR3 runs from the conserved cysteine through the conserved F or W. Only part of the rows carry a size: once, few, many, or a class if the clone is expanded.

>-|TRBV5-6|14
CASSPGTDNSPLHF
>-|TRBV12-3/TRBV12-4|14
CASSPSRANYGYTF
>-|TRBV20-1|17
CSARPVLMTSGGYEQYF
>-|TRBV7-2|18
CASRAGGTGLVSNQPQHF
>-|TRBV12-3/TRBV12-4|15
CASSPNRVGALEAFF
>few|TRBV6-4|15
CASSEKPRGGQPQHF
>few|TRBV2|14
CASSEGTANTEAFF
>many|TRBV5-1|13
CASSSDRGTEAFF
>-|TRBV12-3/TRBV12-4|14
CASRFGQLNTEAFF
>-|TRBV19|14
CASGPGNSNQPQHF
>-|TRBV10-3|11
CAIRRGHEQYF
>-|TRBV27|13
CASSQGWGTEAFF
>few|TRBV20-1|13
CSAPPQREYGYTF
>few|TRBV20-1|12
CSGASLSGEAFF
>-|TRBV12-3/TRBV12-4|13
CASSGPNTGELFF
>many|TRBV12-3/TRBV12-4|16
CASSFREGGLQETQYF
>few|TRBV11-2|15
CASSLERSYNSPLHF
>-|TRBV2|14
CASRRRVSTDTQYF
>-|TRBV5-1|14
CASSLDGDTGELFF
>few|TRBV12-3/TRBV12-4|14
CASSQDRRNEKLFF
>few|TRBV12-3/TRBV12-4|14
CASSLGPGLDTQYF
>-|TRBV7-7|16
CASSPSPGPVTGELFF
>many|TRBV15|14
CATSSPRVDQPQHF
>-|TRBV29-1|12
CSVDTGLREQYF
>-|TRBV12-3/TRBV12-4|15
CASRSGTGLSGELFF
>few|TRBV28|14
CATASAGANQPQHF
>-|TRBV12-3/TRBV12-4|14
CASKYGEIGNTIYF
>-|TRBV5-5|12
CASFPANNEQFF
>-|TRBV28|16
CASSRGLAGYTDTQYF
>-|TRBV7-6|15
CASSLIWGGTDTQYF
>once|TRBV20-1|13
CSAIRHFDQPQHF
>-|TRBV29-1|14
CSVDTGGMNTEAFF
>many|TRBV4-2|14
CASSQDRGFGGYTF
>few|TRBV20-1|12
CSAAMVREKLFF
>few|TRBV24-1|14
CATSDPGQGSRAFF
>few|TRBV24-1|12
CATSEPNQPQHF
>-|TRBV9|15
CASSATSYSYNEQFF
>few|TRBV12-3/TRBV12-4|14
CASSSLASNQPQHF
>few|TRBV12-5|13
CASGRDTNQPQHF
>-|TRBV3-1|15
CASSQLSGGGNGYTF
>few|TRBV28|15
CASRGLAGGVSPLHF
>few|TRBV13|15
CASSPHRSTNEKLFF
>-|TRBV5-5|15
CASSLAGQGARGYTF
>-|TRBV5-1|13
CASSFEITGELFF
>few|TRBV27|18
CASSREAGAGGFSTEAFF
>-|TRBV5-1|16
CASSSDRGLNNSPLHF
>-|TRBV7-8|14
CASRKVPRQETQYF
>few|TRBV12-3/TRBV12-4|13
CASSLGRGDGYTF
>-|TRBV12-3/TRBV12-4|15
CASSFSAGQMQPQHF
>few|TRBV6-1|14
CATPGRSYQETQYF
>few|TRBV6-5|13
CASRDSSTDTQYF
>many|TRBV12-3/TRBV12-4|14
CASSLAGGYTEAFF
>few|TRBV27|14
CASSFGGRGEKLFF
>-|TRBV5-6|14
CASSLRGPPGELFF